This T cell receptor (beta chain) was identified during a study of cytomegalovirus exposure and HLA in healthy donors. CDR3 length: 15 amino acids. V was pared by 7 bases and J by 7 bases, with 20 bases between. Germline lookup yields CDR1 MDHEN and CDR2 SYDVKM. Healthy bone marrow donors made up the donors. In nominal health when sampled, donors likely had unrecorded immune exposures nonetheless. In regard to this clone: Its antigen remains unknown.

Study outcomes and limitations: Roughly uniform depth of sequencing across donors was assumed in presence/absence analyses. One later analysis reportedly identified an Asian-associated ancestry cluster that showed fewer N-insertions than the approximately 600-donor mean.

13 Jbeta primers and 60 Vbeta primers were used for the PCR. Clones were read by immunoSEQ multiplex PCR, and TCRdb kept only the in-frame ones, dropping some. Among over 150,000 clones listed, just under 80% were seen once. The specimen sequenced was PBMCs. J is TRBJ1-5 and V is TRBV28; D gene ambiguous. This receptor was taken from a woman aged 45 to 65 in good health and CMV-seronegative. DNA of the CDR3: TGTGCCAGCACCCCCCTTGGGAGGGTTTACCAGCCCCAGCATTTT. This codes for CASTPLGRVYQPQHF.